This T cell receptor beta chain was identified in a study of blood T cell repertoires in COVID-19. Study-level information: Material from acute and convalescent COVID-19 was sourced from the United States, Italy and Spain. Sample material is recorded as cDNA or gDNA derived from T cells, B-cell-depleted T cells, or PBMCs.

Original data processing: Amplified reference gene primers provided the basis for estimating nucleated cell counts. Sequencing used immunoSEQ multiplex PCR; TCRdb keeps in-frame clones, though not all of them. V and J calls and clone size are given by that table; D and trimming were obtained from the DNA. This repertoire shows about 220,000 clones, 82% found once; its top ten account for approximately 3.8%. This CDR3 has 16 residues. With 3 bases clipped from V and 12 bases from J, the junction kept 12 bases outside the gene matches. CDR1 is SGDLS, CDR2 YYNGEE, per germline. This chain connects TRBV9 to TRBJ1-6, with 10 bases that match TRBD1. The origin of this receptor is a woman aged 80 or over with acute or convalescent COVID-19. Sequencing was done on a sample of peripheral blood. The CDR3 region has the DNA TGTGCCAGCAGCGCCGGGACAGGGGAATTTCGTGGACCCCTCCACTTT. As protein: CASSAGTGEFRGPLHF.